This T cell receptor beta chain was documented in a study of blood T cell repertoires in COVID-19. V shed 4 bases and J shed 14 bases, with 17 bases lying between them. Germline CDR1 SGHTA, CDR2 FQGNSA. The CDR3 covers 12 residues. Sequencing was performed with immunoSEQ multiplex PCR; in TCRdb, only in-frame clones are kept and a portion is missing. This repertoire shows 340,000 or so clones, around 88% found once; its top ten account for 2.5% to 3.5%. The sample comprised peripheral blood. This chain connects TRBV7-2 to TRBJ1-2; D remains unclear. This receptor was identified in a man younger than 40 with active or convalescent COVID-19. This chain's CDR3 is CASSSSYPGKTF. The CDR3, as DNA: TGTGCCAGCAGCTCATCCTACCCGGGAAAGACCTTC.